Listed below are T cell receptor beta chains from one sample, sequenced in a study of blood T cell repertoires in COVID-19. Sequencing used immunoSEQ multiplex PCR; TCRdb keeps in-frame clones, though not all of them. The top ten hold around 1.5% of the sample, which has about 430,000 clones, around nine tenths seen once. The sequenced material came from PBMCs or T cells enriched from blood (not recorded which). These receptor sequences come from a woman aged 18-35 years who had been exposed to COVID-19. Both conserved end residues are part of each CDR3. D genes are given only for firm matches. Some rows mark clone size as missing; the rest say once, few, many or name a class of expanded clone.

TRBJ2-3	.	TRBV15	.	CATSRDQGLADTQYF	TGTGCCACCAGCAGAGATCAGGGGCTGGCAGATACGCAGTATTTT
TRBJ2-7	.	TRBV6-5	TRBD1	CASSNTGTGSNEQYF	TGTGCCAGCAGTAACACCGGGACAGGGAGCAACGAGCAGTACTTC
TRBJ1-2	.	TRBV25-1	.	CASSADTYGYTF	TGTGCCAGCAGTGCGGACACCTATGGCTACACCTTC
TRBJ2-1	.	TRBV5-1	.	CASSLNGEEQFF	TGCGCCAGCAGCTTGAACGGGGAGGAGCAGTTCTTC
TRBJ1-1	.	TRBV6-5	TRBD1	CATRGTANTEAFF	TGTGCCACGCGCGGGACAGCAAACACTGAAGCTTTCTTT
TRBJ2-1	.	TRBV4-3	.	CASSQDGNLKGDEQFF	TGCGCCAGCAGCCAAGATGGGAACCTAAAAGGGGATGAGCAGTTCTTC
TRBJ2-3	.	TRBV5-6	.	CASTGEGTDTQYF	TGTGCCAGCACCGGGGAGGGCACAGATACGCAGTATTTT
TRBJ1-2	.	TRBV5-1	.	CASSYWGTQSEGYTF	TGCGCCAGCTCCTATTGGGGGACACAGTCGGAGGGCTACACCTTC
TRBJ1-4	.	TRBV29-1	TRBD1	CSVLLGTGANEKLFF	TGCAGCGTTCTCCTCGGGACAGGGGCTAATGAAAAACTGTTTTTT
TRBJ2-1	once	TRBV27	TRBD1	CASSNDRDLGYNEQFF	TGTGCCAGCAGTAACGACAGGGATTTGGGGTACAATGAGCAGTTCTTC
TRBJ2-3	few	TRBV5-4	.	CASSFSGGLADTQYF	TGTGCCAGCAGCTTCAGTGGGGGCTTGGCAGATACGCAGTATTTT
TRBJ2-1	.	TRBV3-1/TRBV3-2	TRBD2	CASSQGTSIYNEQFF	TGTGCCAGCAGCCAAGGGACTAGTATCTACAATGAGCAGTTCTTC
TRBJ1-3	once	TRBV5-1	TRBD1	CASSPGQGFSGNTIYF	TGCGCCAGCAGCCCAGGACAGGGCTTCTCTGGAAACACCATATATTTT
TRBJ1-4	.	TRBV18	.	CASSPGVVGGNEKLFF	TGTGCCAGCTCACCCGGAGTCGTCGGAGGTAATGAAAAACTGTTTTTT
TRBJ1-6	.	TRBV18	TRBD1	CASSPTGGNSPLHF	TGTGCCAGCTCACCGACAGGGGGTAATTCACCCCTCCACTTT
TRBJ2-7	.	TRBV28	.	CASSLTGKASYEQYF	TGTGCCAGCAGTTTAACGGGAAAAGCCTCCTACGAGCAGTACTTC
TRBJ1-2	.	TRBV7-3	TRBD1	CASSPGQGYGYTF	TGTGCCAGCAGCCCCGGACAGGGCTATGGCTACACCTTC
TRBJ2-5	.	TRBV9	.	CASSVAPVGAETQYF	TGTGCCAGCAGCGTAGCCCCCGTGGGGGCGGAGACCCAGTACTTC
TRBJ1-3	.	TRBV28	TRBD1	CASSFLDRSRSGGNTIYF	TGTGCCAGCAGTTTTTTGGACAGGAGTCGGAGTGGTGGAAACACCATATATTTT
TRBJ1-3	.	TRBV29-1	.	CSAYTGNTIYF	TGCAGCGCATACACTGGAAACACCATATATTTT
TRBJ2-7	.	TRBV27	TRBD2	CASSSGKPPYEQYF	TGTGCCAGCTCTAGCGGGAAGCCCCCCTACGAGCAGTACTTC
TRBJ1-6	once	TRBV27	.	CASSLSWQGNSPLHF	TGTGCCAGCAGTTTATCGTGGCAGGGTAATTCACCCCTCCACTTT
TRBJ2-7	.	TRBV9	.	CASSPPGGRYEQYF	TGTGCCAGCAGCCCCCCCGGGGGAAGGTACGAGCAGTACTTC
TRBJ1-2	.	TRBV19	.	CASSIGQRNYGYTF	TGTGCCAGTAGTATCGGACAGAGGAACTATGGCTACACCTTC
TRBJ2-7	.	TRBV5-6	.	CASSLAGFAYEQYF	TGTGCCAGCAGCTTGGCAGGGTTTGCCTACGAGCAGTACTTC
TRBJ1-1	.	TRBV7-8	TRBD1	CASSFSLQGENTEAFF	TGTGCCAGCAGCTTCTCACTACAGGGGGAGAACACTGAAGCTTTCTTT
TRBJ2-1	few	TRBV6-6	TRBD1	CASSSRTGGAERYYNEQFF	TGTGCCAGCAGCTCCAGGACAGGGGGCGCGGAACGGTACTACAATGAGCAGTTCTTC
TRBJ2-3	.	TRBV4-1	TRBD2	CASSPVRLAGGVVTDTQYF	TGCGCCAGCAGTCCGGTCCGACTAGCGGGGGGGGTTGTAACAGATACGCAGTATTTT
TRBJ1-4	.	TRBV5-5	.	CASSSGWANEKLFF	TGTGCCAGCAGTTCAGGGTGGGCTAATGAAAAACTGTTTTTT
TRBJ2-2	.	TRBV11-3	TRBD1	CASTGGMGELFF	TGTGCCTCCACAGGGGGAATGGGGGAGCTGTTTTTT
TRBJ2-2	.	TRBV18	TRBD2	CASSPLGGGTGELFF	TGTGCCAGCTCACCCCTAGGCGGGGGCACCGGGGAGCTGTTTTTT